The following is a T cell receptor (beta chain) sequence with its context. This specimen belongs to a study of blood T cell repertoires in COVID-19. Per the study methods: Estimation of nucleated cell counts was performed using reference gene primer amplification. Here immunoSEQ multiplex PCR was the method, and the copy in TCRdb shows in-frame clones only, minus some. V and J calls and clone size are as listed in that table; D and trimming were resolved from the DNA. Of fewer than 15,000 clones in the sample, under 95% were seen once. The CDR3 runs 15 residues. The ends were cut back, 4 bases at V and 1 base at J, with 12 bases in the middle. CDR1 and CDR2 (germline): LNHNV, YYDKDF (reference sequence).

This TCR was sampled from a human donor in a cohort sampled during active COVID-19. The rearrangement links TRBV15 to TRBJ2-3; D not resolved. Sequenced input: peripheral blood. CDR3 DNA: TGTGCCACCAGCACCTCCTACGTTCGCACAGATACGCAGTATTTT. As protein: CATSTSYVRTDTQYF.